The text below deals with one T cell receptor beta chain. The data originate from a study of STAT5B mutations in CD4+ large granular lymphocyte leukemia. Assay used: immunoSEQ multiplex PCR; TCRdb lists only in-frame clones, some missing. The table shows over 30,000 clones, with about 80% occurring only once. This receptor was identified in a human donor in good health. Material for sequencing was CD4+ T cells from blood buffy coats.

The CDR3 here is CASSVGTGGLNTIYF. CDR3 coding DNA: TGTGCCAGCAGCGTCGGGACAGGGGGCCTGAACACCATATATTTT. The genes are TRBV7-6 and TRBJ1-3, with 12 bases lining up with TRBD1. With 5 bases clipped from V and 7 bases from J, the junction kept 6 bases outside the gene matches. CDR3 length: 15 amino acids. The germline V gene has CDR1 SGHVS and CDR2 FNYEAQ. Based on the CDR3 plus reference TRBV7-6 and TRBJ1-3, the full variable domain is GAGVSQSPRYKVTKRGQDVALRCDPISGHVSLYWYRQALGQGPEFLTYFNYEAQQDKSGLPNDRFSAERPEGSISTLTIQRTEQRDSAMYRCASSVGTGGLNTIYFGEGSWLTVV.